The sequence of this TCR beta chain was determined in a study of blood T cell repertoires in COVID-19 (dated by TCRdb to 2020 to 2021). A note on the overall study: The collaborator samples originated in the United States, Italy and Spain and spanned the acute and convalescent phases of COVID-19. The material from the prospective study consisted of cDNA or gDNA derived from T cells, B-cell-depleted T cells, or PBMCs. Deeply sampled blood TCRbeta repertoires from subjects exposed to, actively infected with, or recovered from COVID-19 were included in the dataset. The repertoires were released in a freely available public database meant as a resource for research on the immune response to SARS-CoV-2. The samples were drawn from two sources: the first 160 participants of the ongoing ImmuneRACE study, and 950 to 1,500 subjects contributed by 6 global collaborators. Sample metadata almost always included a de-identified subject ID, COVID-19 status, age in years and sex. HLA class I and class II types, where available, came from metadata supplied by the sample provider rather than from assay-based typing. On the study overall, not on this receptor specifically: How much clinical and demographic metadata was included differed by source and by participant, and the metadata was provided uncurated.

The immunoSEQ Assay, a bias-controlled multiplex PCR, was used to amplify TCRbeta CDR3 regions from genomic DNA. The original pipeline was this. The number of nucleated cells in each sample was estimated by amplification of reference gene primers within the assay. To quantify the absolute abundance of each unique TCRbeta CDR3 rearrangement, sequence reads were collapsed and filtered. Productive Simpson clonality was computed per sample as the square root of Simpson's diversity index over productive rearrangements. Imported from immuneACCESS, the table was reduced by TCRdb to in-frame sequences with V and J called. These copies leave out some clones; in studies compared against another copy, an unresolved V gene accounts for under half, and the cause of the remainder is not known. V and J calls and clone size come straight from that table; D and trimming were deduced from the DNA. Counted in this sample were 200,000 to 300,000 clones; roughly 83% of them appeared once. Approximately 10% of the sample is in the top ten clones.

To note about this clone: No antigen is known for it. No much larger clone exists at a distance of one base, and base qualities are not known.

The collaborating institutions used their own protocols to collect whole blood in K2EDTA tubes. For TCRbeta analysis, collaborators shipped samples in one of three forms: frozen whole blood, isolated PBMCs, or DNA extracted from either of those sample types. The TCR comes from a woman older than 75 with acute or convalescent COVID-19. The sample consisted of peripheral blood.

This receptor carries the CDR3 CASSRGRGYGYTF. The sequence in DNA is TGTGCCAGTAGTCGGGGACGGGGGTATGGCTACACCTTC. The V and J genes are TRBV19 and TRBJ1-2, with a tentative D gene TRBD1 over 5 matching bases. The CDR3 has 13 amino acids, counting the end cysteine and phenylalanine. This entry keeps only the CDR3 DNA: 39 bases, framed from base 1. Sequences LNHDA (CDR1) and SQIVND (CDR2) are obtained from the germline V gene (reference sequence). Trimming costs V 5 bases and J 5 bases, and their ends lie 12 bases apart.